This paragraph reports one T cell receptor (beta chain). Across about two dozen US areas, participants ranged in age from about 18 to 100 years. This CDR3 spans 18 amino acids. The V gene end was trimmed by 5 bases and the J gene end by 11 bases; junction bases not matched to a gene: 25. CDR1 SGHDT and CDR2 YYEEEE come from the germline V gene. This record comes from a study of blood T cell repertoires in COVID-19. TCRdb keeps only in-frame clones here, not all; method: immunoSEQ multiplex PCR. The table includes over 200,000 clones, approximately 75% detected once. The TCR comes from a man aged 35-49 years who had recovered from COVID-19. The chain combines TRBV5-6 with TRBJ1-5; 7 nucleotides align to TRBD1. The sample consisted of PBMCs or T cells enriched from blood (not recorded which). As DNA, the CDR3 is TGTGCCAGCAGTGACCAGGGGGGCAGGGCCCTTCCAATCATAACCCAGCATTTT. Translated: CASSDQGGRALPIITQHF.